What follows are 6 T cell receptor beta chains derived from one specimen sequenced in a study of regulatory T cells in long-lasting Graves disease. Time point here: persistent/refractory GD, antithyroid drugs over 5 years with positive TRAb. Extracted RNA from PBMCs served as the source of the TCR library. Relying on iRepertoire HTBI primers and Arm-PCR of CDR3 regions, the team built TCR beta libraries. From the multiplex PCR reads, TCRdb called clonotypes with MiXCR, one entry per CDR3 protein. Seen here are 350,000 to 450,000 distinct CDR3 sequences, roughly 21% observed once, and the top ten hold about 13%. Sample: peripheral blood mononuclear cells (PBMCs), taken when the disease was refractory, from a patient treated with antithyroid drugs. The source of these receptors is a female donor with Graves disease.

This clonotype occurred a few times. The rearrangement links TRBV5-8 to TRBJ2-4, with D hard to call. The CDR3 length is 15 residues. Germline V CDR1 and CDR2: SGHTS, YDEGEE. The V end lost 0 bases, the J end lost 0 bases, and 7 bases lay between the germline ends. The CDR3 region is CASSLEMLAKNIQYF. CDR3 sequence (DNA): TGTGCCAGCAGCTTGGAAATGCTAGCCAAAAACATTCAGTACTTC.

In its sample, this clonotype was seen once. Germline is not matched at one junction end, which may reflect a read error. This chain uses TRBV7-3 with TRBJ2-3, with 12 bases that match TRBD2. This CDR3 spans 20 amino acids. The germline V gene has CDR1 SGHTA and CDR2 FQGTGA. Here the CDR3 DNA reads TGCGCCAGCAGCCAAGCCGGGACTAGCGGGTGGAACCTTTTCACAGATACGCGGTATTTT. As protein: CASSQAGTSGWNLFTDTRYF.

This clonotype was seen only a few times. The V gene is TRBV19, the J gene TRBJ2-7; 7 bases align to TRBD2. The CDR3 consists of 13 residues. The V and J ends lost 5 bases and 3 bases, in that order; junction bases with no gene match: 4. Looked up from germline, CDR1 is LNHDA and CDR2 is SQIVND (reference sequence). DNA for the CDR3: TGTGCCAGTAGTGCGGCGGGAGACTACGAGCAGTACTTC. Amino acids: CASSAAGDYEQYF.

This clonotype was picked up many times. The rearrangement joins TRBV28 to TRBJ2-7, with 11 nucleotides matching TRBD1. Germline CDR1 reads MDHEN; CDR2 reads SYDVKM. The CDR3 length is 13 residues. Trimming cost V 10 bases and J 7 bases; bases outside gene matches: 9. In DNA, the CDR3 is TGTGCCACCTGGACAGGGGGCGGTTTTGAGCAGTACTTC. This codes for CATWTGGGFEQYF.

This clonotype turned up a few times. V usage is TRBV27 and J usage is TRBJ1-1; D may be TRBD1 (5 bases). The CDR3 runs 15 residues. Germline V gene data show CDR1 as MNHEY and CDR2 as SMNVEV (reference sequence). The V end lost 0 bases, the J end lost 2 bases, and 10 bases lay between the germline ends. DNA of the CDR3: TGTGCCAGCAGTTTATCGGGGACGCACAACACTGAAGCTTTCTTT. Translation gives CASSLSGTHNTEAFF.

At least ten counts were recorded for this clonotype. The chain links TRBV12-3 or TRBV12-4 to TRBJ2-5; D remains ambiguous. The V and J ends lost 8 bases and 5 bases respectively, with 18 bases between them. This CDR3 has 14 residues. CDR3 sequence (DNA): TGTGCCAGCTGCCCCCCCGGGTCTCGGGAGACCCAGTACTTC. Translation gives CASCPPGSRETQYF.